This T cell receptor (beta chain) originates from a study of T-cell reconstitution after alpha-beta-depleted transplantation in children. Broader study findings: Expanded graft clones, several hundred of them, were reportedly the source of alpha-beta T cells about two months after transplant. Surviving recipient T cells and thymic progenitors produced the high day-60 TCRbeta diversity seen in some patients.

The CDR3 covers 15 residues. Trimming shortened V by 5 bases and J by 3 bases, and 15 bases separated the two germline ends. The V gene's germline CDR1 is SSHAT and CDR2 FNYEAQ (reference sequence). Unique molecular identifiers were used to barcode this TCRbeta library. MiXCR, run by TCRdb on the PCR reads, gives a single entry per CDR3 protein. The data contain 500,000 to 750,000 distinct CDR3 sequences, around 27% of them singletons. This clonotype has a handful of counts. Its specificity is unknown. This receptor was taken from a boy younger than two with Wiskott-Aldrich syndrome, due to receive a stem cell transplant. Source: PBMCs, taken before TCRalphabeta/CD19-depleted stem cell transplant. The chain carries TRBV7-7 and TRBJ2-3, with D tentatively TRBD1 or TRBD2 (5 bases each). CDR3 bases: TGTGCCAGCAGCCCGGTCGACTGGGGGACAGATACGCAGTATTTT. It yields the protein CASSPVDWGTDTQYF.